This is a list of T cell receptor beta chains from one sample in a study of radiotherapy plus CTLA-4 blockade in lung cancer. Using immunoSEQ multiplex PCR, the repertoire was profiled, and TCRdb retains in-frame clones only, with some absent. The table shows tens of thousands of clones, with 60% to 85% occurring only once. This specimen consisted of peripheral blood, obtained from a patient treated with radiotherapy plus ipilimumab. These TCRs come from a human donor with non-small cell lung cancer who had a partial response to radiotherapy plus ipilimumab. Some clones in this sample may be carry-over from other donors' samples. Each CDR3 is given with its conserved first and last residue. D genes are given only for firm matches. Clone size is not always given. Where it is, it says once, few, many or a class for expanded clones.

V	size	J	D	DNA	CDR3
TRBV29-1	NA	TRBJ1-2	NA	TGCAGCGTCAGGGCGGAATATGGCTACACCTTC	CSVRAEYGYTF
TRBV6-5	NA	TRBJ2-1	NA	TGTGCCAGCAGTCAGAACAATGAGCAGTTCTTC	CASSQNNEQFF
TRBV19	few	TRBJ1-5	TRBD1	TGTGCCAGTAGTGGGGACAGGCTCAATCAGCCCCAGCATTTT	CASSGDRLNQPQHF
TRBV10-2	few	TRBJ2-7	TRBD2	TGCGCCAGCAGGATACTAGCGGGAGGGTACGAGCAGTACTTC	CASRILAGGYEQYF
TRBV28	NA	TRBJ1-1	TRBD1	TGTGCCAGCAGTGCCACAGGGGGCCCCACTGAAGCTTTCTTT	CASSATGGPTEAFF
TRBV7-2	NA	TRBJ2-1	NA	TGTGCCAGCAAGGGAAGTGGGGGGAGCTCCTACAATGAGCAGTTCTTC	CASKGSGGSSYNEQFF
TRBV5-1	NA	TRBJ1-2	NA	TGCGCCAGCAGCTTGACGGCGGATTTATATGGCTACACCTTC	CASSLTADLYGYTF
TRBV29-1	NA	TRBJ2-1	TRBD2	TGCAGCGCAGATTATAGCGGGAGTAGGAATGAGCAGTTCTTC	CSADYSGSRNEQFF
TRBV5-1	NA	TRBJ2-1	TRBD1	TGCGCCAGCAGCTTCGGGACAGGTATTTACAATGAGCAGTTCTTC	CASSFGTGIYNEQFF
TRBV2	few	TRBJ1-2	TRBD1	TGTGCCAGCAGTGAAGGACAGGGGAACTATGGCTACACCTTC	CASSEGQGNYGYTF
TRBV7-2	NA	TRBJ2-5	NA	TGTGCCAGCAGCTTAACCGGGATCCAAGAGACCCAGTACTTC	CASSLTGIQETQYF
TRBV29-1	NA	TRBJ2-7	TRBD2	TGCAGCGTTGCGGGACTAGGCTCCTACGAGCAGTACTTC	CSVAGLGSYEQYF
TRBV7-8	NA	TRBJ1-1	TRBD1	TGTGCCAGCAGCTTAGTACAGGGGGGTACTGAAGCTTTCTTT	CASSLVQGGTEAFF
TRBV6-6	NA	TRBJ2-1	TRBD2	TGTGCCAGCACCTTAGCGGGGGATATGGGGCAGTTCTTC	CASTLAGDMGQFF
TRBV27	NA	TRBJ2-1	TRBD2	TGTGCCAGCAGGGTGGGCGGACTAGCGGGGAATGAGCAGTTCTTC	CASRVGGLAGNEQFF
TRBV6-1	NA	TRBJ1-2	TRBD1	TGTGCCAGCAGCCCACAGGGGAACTATGGCTACACCTTC	CASSPQGNYGYTF
TRBV4-2	NA	TRBJ2-1	TRBD2	TGTGCCAGCAGCCAAGCGCGGGACTACGGGAATGAGCAGTTCTTC	CASSQARDYGNEQFF
TRBV7-9	NA	TRBJ2-3	TRBD2	TGTGCCAGCAGCTTAGTAGCGGGAGGTGGCACAGATACGCAGTATTTT	CASSLVAGGGTDTQYF
TRBV4-2	NA	TRBJ2-7	TRBD1	TGTGCCAGCAGCCAGGTAACAGGGGGATACTACGAGCAGTACTTC	CASSQVTGGYYEQYF
TRBV10-2	NA	TRBJ2-5	NA	TGCGCCAGCAGTGAGAATCGAGGGGAGACCCAGTACTTC	CASSENRGETQYF
TRBV4-3	NA	TRBJ1-1	NA	TGCGCCAGCAGCCAAGATTCCCGGGGATTGAACAGGGAATCGGAAGCTTTCTTT	CASSQDSRGLNRESEAFF
TRBV7-6	NA	TRBJ2-6	NA	TGTGCCAGCAGCCCCGGTTTCGGGTCCTCTGGGGCCAACGTCCTGACTTTC	CASSPGFGSSGANVLTF
TRBV18	NA	TRBJ2-5	NA	TGTGCCAGCTCACCACAACCGGGGGAGACCCAGTACTTC	CASSPQPGETQYF
TRBV5-6	NA	TRBJ1-4	TRBD1	TGTGCCAGCAGCACGGACAGGGTGGATGAAAAACTGTTTTTT	CASSTDRVDEKLFF
TRBV7-2	once	TRBJ2-7	TRBD2	TGTGCCAGCAGCTTTCGGCGGGGGTTCGAGCAGTACTTC	CASSFRRGFEQYF
TRBV7-3	NA	TRBJ2-2	TRBD2	TGTGCCAGCAGCGTCTCTAGCGGGGCCAACACCGGGGAGCTGTTTTTT	CASSVSSGANTGELFF
TRBV1	NA	TRBJ2-2	NA	TGCACCAGCAGCCAAGAACCCCCCGACAGGGAGATCACCGGGGAGCTGTTTTTT	CTSSQEPPDREITGELFF
TRBV5-1	few	TRBJ2-7	TRBD1	TGCGCCAGCAGCCTCCGGGACAGGGCTGACGAGCAGTACTTC	CASSLRDRADEQYF
TRBV2	NA	TRBJ2-5	TRBD1	TGTGCCAGCAGGGGGGACAGCCCGGGGGAGACCCAGTACTTC	CASRGDSPGETQYF
TRBV2	NA	TRBJ1-5	NA	TGTGCCAGCAGTGAATGGAGGGATCAGCCCCAGCATTTT	CASSEWRDQPQHF
TRBV2	once	TRBJ2-1	TRBD2	TGTGCCAGCAGTGGCGGACTAGCGGGGATAAATGAGCAGTTCTTC	CASSGGLAGINEQFF
TRBV2	NA	TRBJ2-5	NA	TGTGCCAGCAGTGAAGCGCCCCAGCGCCGGGAGACCCAGTACTTC	CASSEAPQRRETQYF
TRBV7-2	NA	TRBJ1-4	NA	TGTGCCAGCAGCTTCGGTGCCGGGGCCAGCGGGGTAAACCTGTTTTTT	CASSFGAGASGVNLFF
TRBV4-2	NA	TRBJ2-1	NA	TGTGCCAGCAGCCAGCGGGGTGGGAGAGGGTCCTACAATGAGCAGTTCTTC	CASSQRGGRGSYNEQFF
TRBV28	NA	TRBJ1-5	NA	TGTGCAGGGGGGGAACGAAGACCCCAGCATTTT	CAGGERRPQHF
TRBV7-2	NA	TRBJ2-7	NA	TGTGCCAGCAGCCTGGGGGCCGGGACATACTCCTACGAGCAGTACTTC	CASSLGAGTYSYEQYF
TRBV18	NA	TRBJ2-7	NA	TGTGCCAGCTCACCATTTCACAGGGCTCAATCGGAGTACTTC	CASSPFHRAQSEYF
TRBV4-3	NA	TRBJ1-2	NA	TGCGCCAGCAGCCAGTCAGGAAGGCAGATCTATGGCTACACCTTC	CASSQSGRQIYGYTF
TRBV19	NA	TRBJ2-5	NA	TGTGCCAGTAGCCCGACAATTCAAGAGACCCAGTACTTC	CASSPTIQETQYF
TRBV27	NA	TRBJ1-6	TRBD1	TGTGCCAGCGCCCACAGGGGTGATTCACCCCTCCACTTT	CASAHRGDSPLHF
TRBV15	NA	TRBJ2-1	NA	TGTGCCACCAGCAGAGATTACGGCGGAACCTACAATGAGCAGTTCTTC	CATSRDYGGTYNEQFF
TRBV27	once	TRBJ2-1	TRBD2	TGTGCCAGCATCTCTGGGACTAGCGACAATGAGCAGTTCTTC	CASISGTSDNEQFF
TRBV5-8	few	TRBJ2-3	NA	TGTGCCAGCAGCCTCAACAGGGCAGGTGGTACGCAGTATTTT	CASSLNRAGGTQYF
TRBV28	NA	TRBJ2-7	NA	TGTGCCAGCGCGTCAGGGCTGTACGAGCAGTACTTC	CASASGLYEQYF
TRBV7-2	NA	TRBJ1-5	NA	TGTGCCAGCAGTAGGGGAACTAATCAGCCCCAGCATTTT	CASSRGTNQPQHF
TRBV6-4	NA	TRBJ2-1	NA	TGTGCCCGCAGGGCGGATTCCCAAGAGCAGTTCTTC	CARRADSQEQFF
TRBV5-1	NA	TRBJ2-2	NA	TGCGCCAGCAGTTCCGACCGAGGCACCGGGGAGCTGTTTTTT	CASSSDRGTGELFF
TRBV7-2	NA	TRBJ2-2	NA	TGTGCCAGCAGCCCCCGGACTGACGGCGGCGGGGAGCTGTTTTTT	CASSPRTDGGGELFF
TRBV9	NA	TRBJ2-1	TRBD1	TGTGCCAGCAGAGACGGTGGGACAGGAGCGGGTGAGCAGTTCTTC	CASRDGGTGAGEQFF
TRBV11-2	NA	TRBJ2-6	TRBD1	TGTGCCAGCAGAAAGGGACAGAACTCTGGGGCCAACGTCCTGACTTTC	CASRKGQNSGANVLTF
TRBV28	few	TRBJ1-2	TRBD1	TGTGCCAGCACCCCGGACAGGTGGTATGGCTACACCTTC	CASTPDRWYGYTF
TRBV2	NA	TRBJ1-1	TRBD1	TGTGCCAGCAGAGCCAAGACAGGGTTCGACACTGAAGCTTTCTTT	CASRAKTGFDTEAFF